This TCR beta chain was obtained from a study of blood T cell repertoires in COVID-19 (dated by TCRdb to 2019 to 2021). For the wider study: Samples from collaborators originated in the United States, Italy and Spain and spanned both the acute and convalescent phases of COVID-19. Nearly every sample came with metadata listing a de-identified subject ID, COVID-19 status, age in years and sex. Deeply sampled blood TCRbeta repertoires from subjects exposed to, actively infected with, or recovered from COVID-19 were included in the dataset. Samples were obtained from the ongoing ImmuneRACE study (first 160 participants) and from some 1,300 subjects provided by 6 global collaborators. The material from the prospective study consisted of cDNA or gDNA derived from T cells, B-cell-depleted T cells, or PBMCs. The repertoires were released in a freely available public database meant as a resource for research on the immune response to SARS-CoV-2. Where available, HLA class I and class II types were taken from metadata supplied by the sample provider and were not determined by assay-based typing. The investigation overall reported the following: Clinical and demographic metadata were provided uncurated, with the amount varying by source and participant.

TCRbeta CDR3 regions were amplified from genomic DNA by means of the immunoSEQ Assay, a bias-controlled multiplex PCR. As for the authors' bioinformatics: The number of nucleated cells in each sample was estimated by amplification of reference gene primers within the assay. Sequence reads were collapsed and filtered to measure the absolute abundance of every unique TCRbeta CDR3 rearrangement. For each sample, productive Simpson clonality was calculated as the square root of Simpson's diversity index across productive rearrangements. TCRdb mirrors the immuneACCESS table, restricted to in-frame sequences. Some clones are absent from its copies; in checked studies, under half trace to an unresolved V gene, and the reason for the others is unknown. V, J and clone size are those of that table, while D and trimming were read from the DNA. The sample table shows around 150,000 clones, and about 83% are seen once. The ten largest clones capture approximately 14% of the sample.

The collaborating institutions used their own protocols to collect whole blood in K2EDTA tubes. Collaborator samples were shipped for TCRbeta analysis as frozen whole blood, isolated PBMCs, or DNA extracted from either sample type. As regards this clone: Its antigen specificity is not known. Base qualities are not at hand, and no much larger clone is one base apart.

The V end loses 4 bases and the J end loses 0 bases, and a stretch of 12 bases separates them. The CDR3 has 15 amino acids, counting the end cysteine and phenylalanine. Only the CDR3 portion is preserved as DNA: 45 bases, with reading frame beginning at the first base. Based on the germline V gene, the CDR1 and CDR2 sequences are MNHEY and SVGAGI. The sequenced sample was peripheral blood. The rearrangement joined TRBV6-5 to TRBJ1-1; a tentative D match to TRBD1 spans 5 bases. The TCR originated in a woman older than 75 with acute or convalescent COVID-19. The DNA is as follows: TGTGCCAGCAGTTCCTCATTACAGGTGAACACTGAAGCTTTCTTT. It is translated as CASSSSLQVNTEAFF.